This paragraph covers one T cell receptor (beta chain) sequence. One end of the junction varies from germline; a read error may be responsible. In germline, CDR1 is MGHDK, CDR2 SYGVNS. This CDR3 comprises 15 residues. This specimen comes from a study of blood T cell repertoires in COVID-19. Assay: immunoSEQ multiplex PCR; the TCRdb copy retains only in-frame clones and omits some. This table has about 380,000 clones, 88% appearing once. The sequencing sample was made of PBMCs or T cells enriched from blood (not recorded which). The rearrangement joins TRBV25-1 to TRBJ1-6; 7 positions match TRBD1. This TCR derives from a woman in her late teens or twenties who had recovered from COVID-19. Written as DNA, the CDR3 is TGTGCCACCAGTTACAGGGGCAACTATAATTCACCCCTCCACTTT. This sequence encodes CATSYRGNYNSPLHF.